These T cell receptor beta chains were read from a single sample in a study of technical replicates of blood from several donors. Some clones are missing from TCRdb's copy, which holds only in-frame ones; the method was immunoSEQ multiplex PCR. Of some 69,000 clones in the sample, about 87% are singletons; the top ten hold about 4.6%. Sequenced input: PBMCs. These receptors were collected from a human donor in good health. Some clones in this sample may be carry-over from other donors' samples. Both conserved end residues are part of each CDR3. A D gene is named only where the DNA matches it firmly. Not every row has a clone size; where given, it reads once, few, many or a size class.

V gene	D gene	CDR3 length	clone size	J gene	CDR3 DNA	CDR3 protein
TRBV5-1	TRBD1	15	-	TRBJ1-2	TGCGCCAGCAGCTGGGCGGGCGGGACAGGCTATGGCTACACCTTC	CASSWAGGTGYGYTF
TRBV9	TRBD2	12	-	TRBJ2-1	TGTGCCAGCAGCGTAGATGCGGGGGGCCCAGTCTTC	CASSVDAGGPVF
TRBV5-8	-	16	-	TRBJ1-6	TGTGCCAGCAGCTTGTCGTCGGGGACCTATAATTCACCCCTCCACTTT	CASSLSSGTYNSPLHF
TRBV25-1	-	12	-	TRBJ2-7	TGTGCCAGCAGTGCATCTAGATCCGAGCAGTACTTC	CASSASRSEQYF
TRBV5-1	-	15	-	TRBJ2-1	TGCGCCAGCAGCACCGGACTAACCTCCTACAATGAGCAGTTCTTC	CASSTGLTSYNEQFF
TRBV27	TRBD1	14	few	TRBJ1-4	TGTGCCAGCAGGCAACCGGGACAGGGGGAAAAACTGTTTTTT	CASRQPGQGEKLFF
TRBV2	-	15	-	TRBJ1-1	TGTGCCAGCAGTGAGAGTCCGGCGCGGAGCACTGAAGCTTTCTTT	CASSESPARSTEAFF
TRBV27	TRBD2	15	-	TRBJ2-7	TGTGCCAGCAGTTTAGCTAGCGGTAGCTCCTACGAGCAGTACTTC	CASSLASGSSYEQYF
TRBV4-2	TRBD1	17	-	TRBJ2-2	TGTGCCAGCAGCCCTCAAGTGTCAGGGGGCAGCGCCGGGGAGCTGTTTTTT	CASSPQVSGGSAGELFF
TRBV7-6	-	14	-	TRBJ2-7	TGTGCCAGCAGCACTGATTCCGTGGTCGGCGAGCAGTACTTC	CASSTDSVVGEQYF
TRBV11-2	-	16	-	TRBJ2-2	TGTGCCAGCAGCTTATTCTCGAGGGTTCCCACCGGGGAGCTGTTTTTT	CASSLFSRVPTGELFF
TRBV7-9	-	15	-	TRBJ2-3	TGTGCCAGCAGACACGGGATCACAAGTCCAGATACGCAGTATTTT	CASRHGITSPDTQYF
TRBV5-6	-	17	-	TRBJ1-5	TGTGCCAGCAGCTTGGTCCCGGACAGATATAGCAATCAGCCCCAGCATTTT	CASSLVPDRYSNQPQHF
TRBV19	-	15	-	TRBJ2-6	TGTGCCAGTAGTAAGACAGAATCTGGGGCCAACGTCCTGACTTTC	CASSKTESGANVLTF
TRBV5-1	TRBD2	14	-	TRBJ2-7	TGCGCCAGCAGCTTGGCCGCGACTAGCCTCGAGCAGTACTTC	CASSLAATSLEQYF
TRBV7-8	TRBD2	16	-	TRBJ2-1	TGTGCCAGCAGCTTCCGAACTAGCGGGGGGAGCAATGAGCAGTTCTTC	CASSFRTSGGSNEQFF
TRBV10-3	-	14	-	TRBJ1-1	TGTGCCATCAGGGATCAGGCGATGAACACTGAAGCTTTCTTT	CAIRDQAMNTEAFF
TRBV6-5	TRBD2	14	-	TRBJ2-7	TGTGCCAGCAGTTACGGGGAGGGCTCCTACGAGCAGTACTTC	CASSYGEGSYEQYF
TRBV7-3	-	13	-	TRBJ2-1	TGTGCCAGCAGCTCCCCCCCCAACAGGGAGCAGTTCTTC	CASSSPPNREQFF
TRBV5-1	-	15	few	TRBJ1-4	TGCGCCAGCAGCTTGTTGGCTCAGGGCGGTGAAAAACTGTTTTTT	CASSLLAQGGEKLFF
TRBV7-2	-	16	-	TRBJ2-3	TGTGCCAGCAGCTCGTCCAGTTGGGGAGGCACAGATACGCAGTATTTT	CASSSSSWGGTDTQYF
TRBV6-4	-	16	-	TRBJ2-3	TGTGCCAGCAGTGACGGACAGGGAGGGAGTACAGATACGCAGTATTTT	CASSDGQGGSTDTQYF
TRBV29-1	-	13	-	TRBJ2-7	TGCAGCGTTGGTGCGGGAAGCTCCTACGAGCAGTACTTC	CSVGAGSSYEQYF
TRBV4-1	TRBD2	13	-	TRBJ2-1	TGCGCCAGCAGCCCGGGGGGGTTCAGTGAGCAGTTCTTC	CASSPGGFSEQFF
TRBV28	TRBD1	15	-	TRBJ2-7	TGTGCCAGCACTCGACAGGGGTTAGGGTCCTACGAGCAGTACTTC	CASTRQGLGSYEQYF
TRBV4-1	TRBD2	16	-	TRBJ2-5	TGCGCCAGCAGCCAAGACGGGGCGGGGGGTGTGGAGACCCAGTACTTC	CASSQDGAGGVETQYF
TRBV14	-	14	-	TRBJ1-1	TGTGCCAGCAGCCAGCTATGGAGGGAAACTGAAGCTTTCTTT	CASSQLWRETEAFF
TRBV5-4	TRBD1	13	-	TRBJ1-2	TGTGCCAGCAGCCGGGGACAGCGGGATGGCTACACCTTC	CASSRGQRDGYTF
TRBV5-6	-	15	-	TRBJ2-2	TGTGCCAGCAGCTTGGACGCGCGGAACACCGGGGAGCTGTTTTTT	CASSLDARNTGELFF
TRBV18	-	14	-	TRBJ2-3	TGTGCCAGCTCAGCTAGCGCTAGCACAGATACGCAGTATTTT	CASSASASTDTQYF
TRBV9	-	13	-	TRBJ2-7	TGTGCCAGCAGCTTCAGGGGAGAGAACGAGCAGTACTTC	CASSFRGENEQYF
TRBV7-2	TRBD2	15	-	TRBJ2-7	TGTGCCAGCAGCTTATACGCGGGGGGCCCCTTGGAGCAGTACTTC	CASSLYAGGPLEQYF
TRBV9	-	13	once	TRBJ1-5	TGTGCCAGCAGCACCCGGGAGGCTCAGCCCCAGCATTTT	CASSTREAQPQHF
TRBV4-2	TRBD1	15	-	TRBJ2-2	TGTGCCAGCAGCCAAGAAATGGGACAGGCCGGGGAGCTGTTTTTT	CASSQEMGQAGELFF
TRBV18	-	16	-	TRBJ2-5	TGTGCCAGCTCACCAGGGAGGAGCGGAGGCTTAGAGACCCAGTACTTC	CASSPGRSGGLETQYF
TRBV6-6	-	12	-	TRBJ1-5	TGTGCCAGCAGTTACTGGCTGCAGCCCCAGCATTTT	CASSYWLQPQHF
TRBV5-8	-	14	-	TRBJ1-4	TGTGCCAGCAGCCCAGGACAGTTAAATGAAAAACTGTTTTTT	CASSPGQLNEKLFF
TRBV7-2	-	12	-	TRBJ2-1	TGTGCCAGCAGCTTAAGGGGGAATGAGCAGTTCTTC	CASSLRGNEQFF
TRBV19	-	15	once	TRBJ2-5	TGTGCCAGTAGGACCGGGACACTTATTCAAGAGACCCAGTACTTC	CASRTGTLIQETQYF
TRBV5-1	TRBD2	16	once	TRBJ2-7	TGCGCCAGCAGCTGGGAGGGGCGGGAGGGACCGGAGGAGCAGTACTTC	CASSWEGREGPEEQYF
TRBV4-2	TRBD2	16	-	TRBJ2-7	TGTGCCAGCAGCCAAGAAGGGCTAGCGGGAGGATACGAGCAGTACTTC	CASSQEGLAGGYEQYF
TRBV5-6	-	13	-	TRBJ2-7	TGTGCCAGCAGCCCGCTAGGGGTGGGCGAGCAGTACTTC	CASSPLGVGEQYF